This is a list of T cell receptor beta chains from one sample in a study of cytomegalovirus exposure and HLA in healthy donors. Clones were read by immunoSEQ multiplex PCR, and TCRdb kept only the in-frame ones, dropping some. The sample shows 180,000 or so clones, more than 70% of them seen only once. The sequenced material came from PBMCs. All receptors come from a woman aged 40 to 50 in good health and CMV-seropositive. The CDR3 runs from the conserved cysteine through the conserved F or W. The D gene is left open where the match is weak. Clone size is shown for a subset of rows, as once, few, many or a class of expanded clone.

j_gene,abundance,d_gene,v_gene,CDR3aa,CDR3nt
TRBJ2-3,.,TRBD1,TRBV6-6,CASSSTGTGNTDTQYF,TGTGCCAGCAGTTCGACCGGGACAGGGAACACAGATACGCAGTATTTT
TRBJ2-7,.,.,TRBV30,CAWSVQGNDYEQYF,TGTGCCTGGAGTGTACAGGGAAATGACTACGAGCAGTACTTC
TRBJ1-1,few,.,TRBV29-1,CSVVAGPSPEAFF,TGCAGCGTTGTAGCGGGACCCTCCCCTGAAGCTTTCTTT
TRBJ2-1,few,.,TRBV7-2,CASSRSYGQQNEQFF,TGTGCCAGCAGCCGTAGCTATGGTCAACAAAATGAGCAGTTCTTC
TRBJ1-2,.,.,TRBV27,CASSLWGGRRYGYTF,TGTGCCAGCAGTTTATGGGGGGGGCGGAGGTATGGTTACACCTTC
TRBJ2-2,.,.,TRBV7-6,CASSRQLNTGELFF,TGTGCCAGCAGCCGCCAACTGAACACCGGGGAGCTGTTTTTT
TRBJ2-1,.,.,TRBV4-1,CASSQLRQEYNEQFF,TGCGCCAGCAGCCAATTAAGACAGGAGTACAATGAGCAGTTCTTC
TRBJ1-1,.,TRBD1,TRBV2,CASRREGQGNTEAFF,TGTGCCAGCCGGAGGGAGGGACAGGGGAACACTGAAGCTTTCTTT
TRBJ1-2,few,.,TRBV10-3,CAISEFAEYDRSGYTF,TGTGCCATCAGTGAGTTTGCGGAATACGACAGGAGCGGCTACACCTTC
TRBJ2-7,.,.,TRBV9,CASSAALGAVSYEQYF,TGTGCCAGCAGCGCCGCCCTTGGGGCCGTTTCCTACGAGCAGTACTTC
TRBJ2-7,few,.,TRBV28,CASSSGTPRGQYF,TGTGCCAGCAGTTCCGGGACACCAAGGGGGCAGTACTTC
TRBJ2-7,.,TRBD1,TRBV7-2,CASSFGTGSYEQYF,TGTGCCAGCAGCTTCGGGACAGGGTCCTACGAGCAGTACTTC
TRBJ1-5,.,.,TRBV7-9,CASSLDGRGRDQPQHF,TGTGCCAGCAGCTTAGATGGCAGGGGCAGGGATCAGCCCCAGCATTTT
TRBJ1-2,.,TRBD1,TRBV11-2,CASSFTGGVGYGYTF,TGTGCCAGCAGCTTCACAGGGGGCGTTGGCTATGGCTACACCTTC
TRBJ1-1,.,.,TRBV28,CASSLQGRVSTEAFF,TGTGCCAGCAGTTTACAGGGTAGGGTCTCAACTGAAGCTTTCTTT
TRBJ2-3,.,TRBD2,TRBV4-3,CASSQSLSGGADTQYF,TGCGCCAGCAGCCAGAGCCTTAGCGGGGGGGCAGATACGCAGTATTTT
TRBJ1-1,.,.,TRBV9,CASSVGTGTTEAFF,TGTGCCAGCAGCGTAGGAACGGGTACCACTGAAGCTTTCTTT
TRBJ1-3,few,TRBD1,TRBV28,CASIRAGGLRGNTIYF,TGTGCCAGCATAAGGGCAGGGGGATTGAGGGGAAACACCATATATTTT
TRBJ2-3,.,TRBD2,TRBV28,CASRLAGDPDTQYF,TGTGCCAGCAGATTAGCGGGGGATCCAGATACGCAGTATTTT
TRBJ2-7,once,TRBD1,TRBV28,CASSLGWGDRGSHEQYF,TGTGCCAGCAGTTTGGGATGGGGGGACAGGGGTTCCCACGAGCAGTACTTC
TRBJ1-2,.,TRBD1,TRBV9,CASSGHPGQGHGYTF,TGTGCCAGCAGCGGACATCCCGGACAGGGGCATGGCTACACCTTC
TRBJ1-6,few,TRBD1,TRBV6-5,CASSYSGGNYNSPLHF,TGTGCCAGCAGTTATTCAGGGGGGAATTATAATTCACCCCTCCACTTT
TRBJ1-1,.,.,TRBV28,CASSSGNTEAFF,TGTGCCAGCAGTTCGGGGAACACTGAAGCTTTCTTT
TRBJ2-3,once,TRBD1,TRBV19,CASSIRQGSDTQYF,TGTGCCAGTAGTATTAGACAGGGCTCAGATACGCAGTATTTT
TRBJ1-1,.,TRBD1,TRBV10-2,CASSESDRGNAEAFF,TGCGCCAGCAGTGAGTCGGACAGGGGAAATGCTGAAGCTTTCTTT
TRBJ1-2,.,TRBD1,TRBV29-1,CSVGTGHGYTF,TGCAGCGTTGGGACAGGCCATGGCTACACCTTC
TRBJ2-3,.,TRBD2,TRBV7-6,CASSPRLAGGADTQYF,TGTGCCAGCAGCCCCAGACTAGCGGGAGGGGCAGATACGCAGTATTTT
TRBJ1-3,.,TRBD1,TRBV6-1,CASTRDRAGNTIYF,TGTGCCAGCACCAGAGACAGGGCTGGAAACACCATATATTTT
TRBJ2-1,few,TRBD1,TRBV11-3,CASSFGTDDNEQFF,TGTGCCAGCAGCTTTGGGACAGACGACAATGAGCAGTTCTTC
TRBJ2-3,once,TRBD2,TRBV19,CASKRGSTADTQYF,TGTGCCAGTAAGCGCGGGAGTACCGCAGATACGCAGTATTTT
TRBJ2-7,.,.,TRBV5-4,CASSLGIASVYEQYF,TGTGCCAGCAGCTTGGGAATAGCGTCGGTCTACGAGCAGTACTTC
TRBJ2-2,.,.,TRBV28,CASSLSGERTGELFF,TGTGCCAGCAGTCTCTCCGGAGAGCGCACCGGGGAGCTGTTTTTT
TRBJ2-1,.,TRBD2,TRBV15,CATSKHTGTSGRAGEQFF,TGTGCCACCAGCAAGCACACTGGGACTAGCGGGAGGGCCGGTGAGCAGTTCTTC
TRBJ2-1,.,.,TRBV7-2,CASSRNTGGRDEQFF,TGTGCCAGCAGCCGGAATACAGGGGGGAGGGATGAGCAGTTCTTC
TRBJ2-7,.,TRBD1,TRBV28,CASNGGQVVTYEQYF,TGTGCCAGCAACGGGGGACAGGTCGTAACCTACGAGCAGTACTTC
TRBJ2-1,.,.,TRBV5-1,CASSTLLADSNEQFF,TGCGCCAGCAGCACTTTGCTAGCAGACTCCAATGAGCAGTTCTTC
TRBJ1-1,.,TRBD1,TRBV6-1,CASSEVGQGFYTEAFF,TGTGCCAGCAGTGAAGTGGGACAGGGGTTCTACACTGAAGCTTTCTTT